This TCR beta chain was sequenced for a study of CD8+CD57+ T cells in acquired aplastic anemia. Whole-study context: The sorted CD4+ and CD8+ cells yielded an average approximately 3 ug of DNA. Study-wide points: About 28 sequences, all CD8+ CDR3, were shared between patients and controls. Significant differences in CD8+ Simpson's diversity were not observed between patients and controls.

Selection for sequencing was limited to patients who had shown CD8+CD57+ cell expansion by flow cytometry. In the case of this clonotype: Its antigen is still unknown.

Profiles of TCR beta VDJ and CDR3 were generated from a genomic DNA template. TCRdb ran MiXCR on the reads and lists one entry per CDR3 protein. Among some 150,000 distinct CDR3 sequences, roughly 43% were seen once, and the ten largest hold roughly 1.2%. Trimming took 5 bases from V and 5 from J, leaving 8 bases between them. The length of the CDR3 is 12 residues. This TCR came from a human donor with aplastic anemia. The genes are TRBV12-3 or TRBV12-4 and TRBJ2-3; D gene unclear. Sequenced input: sorted CD4+, CD8+, or CD8+CD57+ T cells (not recorded which) from PBMCs. CDR3 amino acids: CASSPQVDTQYF. In DNA form, the CDR3 reads TGTGCCAGCAGTCCGCAAGTAGATACGCAGTATTTT.